What follows are 3 T cell receptor beta chains derived from one specimen sequenced in a study of cytomegalovirus exposure and HLA in healthy donors. Some clones are missing from TCRdb's copy, which holds only in-frame ones; the method was immunoSEQ multiplex PCR. This table has over 100,000 clones, nearly 90% appearing once. Material: PBMCs. Source of these receptors: a woman younger than 35 in good health and CMV-seronegative.

The gene calls are TRBV10-3 and TRBJ1-1; a possible D gene is TRBD1 (5 bases). Germline-derived CDR1 and CDR2 are ENHRY and SYGVKD. Trimming shortened V by 4 bases and J by 2 bases, and 11 bases separated the two germline ends. The CDR3 length is 14 residues. In nucleotides, the CDR3 is TGTGCCATCAGTGTGCAGGGCCGAAACACTGAAGCTTTCTTT. It is translated as CAISVQGRNTEAFF.

This clone was observed once. This chain joins TRBV6-6 and TRBJ1-1; no firm D call. The germline CDR1 and CDR2 sequences are MNHNY and SVGAGI (reference sequence). The CDR3 has 12 amino acids. V lost 2 bases and J lost 4, with 5 bases in between. This CDR3 is CASSYHGTEAFF. DNA for the CDR3: TGTGCCAGCAGTTACCACGGCACTGAAGCTTTCTTT.

The rearrangement joins TRBV5-6 to TRBJ1-3, with 9 bases lining up with TRBD1. Unmatched junction bases numbered 9, after V lost 1 base and J lost 1 base. The CDR3 contains 18 residues. The germline V gene encodes CDR1 SGHDT and CDR2 YYEEEE. The CDR3 DNA is TGTGCCAGCAGCTTGTTTGGGGACAGGGTGATATCTGGAAACACCATATATTTT. It specifies CASSLFGDRVISGNTIYF.